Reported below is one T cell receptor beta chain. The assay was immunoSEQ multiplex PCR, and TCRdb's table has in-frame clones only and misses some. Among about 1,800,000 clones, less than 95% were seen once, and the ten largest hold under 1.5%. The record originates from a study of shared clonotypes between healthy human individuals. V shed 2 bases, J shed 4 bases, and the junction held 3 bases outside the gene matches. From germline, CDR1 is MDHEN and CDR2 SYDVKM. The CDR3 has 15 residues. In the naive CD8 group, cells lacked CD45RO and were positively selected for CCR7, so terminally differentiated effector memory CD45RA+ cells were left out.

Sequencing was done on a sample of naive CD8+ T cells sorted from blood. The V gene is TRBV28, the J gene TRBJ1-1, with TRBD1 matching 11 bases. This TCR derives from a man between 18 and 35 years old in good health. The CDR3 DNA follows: TGTGCCAGCAGTTTAGGGACAGGGGGTGGCACTGAAGCTTTCTTT. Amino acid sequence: CASSLGTGGGTEAFF.